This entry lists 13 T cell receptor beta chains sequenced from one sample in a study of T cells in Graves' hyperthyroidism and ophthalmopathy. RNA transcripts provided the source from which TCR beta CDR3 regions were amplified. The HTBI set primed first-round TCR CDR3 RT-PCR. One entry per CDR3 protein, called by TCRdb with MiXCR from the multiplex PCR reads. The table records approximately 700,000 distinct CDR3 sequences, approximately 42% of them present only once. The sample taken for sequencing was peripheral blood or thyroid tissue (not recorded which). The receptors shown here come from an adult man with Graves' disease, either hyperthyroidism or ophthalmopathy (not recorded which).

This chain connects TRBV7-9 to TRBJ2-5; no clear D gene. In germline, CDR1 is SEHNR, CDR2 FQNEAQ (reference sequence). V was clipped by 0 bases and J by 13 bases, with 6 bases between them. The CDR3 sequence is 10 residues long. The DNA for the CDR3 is TGTGCCAGCAGCTTAGCTGATCGGTACTTC. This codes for CASSLADRYF.

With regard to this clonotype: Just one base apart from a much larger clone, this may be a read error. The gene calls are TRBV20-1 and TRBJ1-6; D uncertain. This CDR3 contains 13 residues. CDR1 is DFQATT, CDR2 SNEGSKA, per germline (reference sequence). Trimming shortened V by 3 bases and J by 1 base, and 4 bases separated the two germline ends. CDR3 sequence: CSARGSYNSPLHF. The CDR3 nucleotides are TGCAGTGCTAGGGGGTCCTATAATTCACCCCTCCACTTT.

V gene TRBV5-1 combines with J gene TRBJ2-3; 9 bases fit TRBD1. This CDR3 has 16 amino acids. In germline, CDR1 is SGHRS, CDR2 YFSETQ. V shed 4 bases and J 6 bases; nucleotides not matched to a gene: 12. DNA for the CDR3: TGCGCCAGCAGCGCTTCGGGACAGGGAAAGGAGGATACGCAGTATTTT. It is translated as CASSASGQGKEDTQYF.

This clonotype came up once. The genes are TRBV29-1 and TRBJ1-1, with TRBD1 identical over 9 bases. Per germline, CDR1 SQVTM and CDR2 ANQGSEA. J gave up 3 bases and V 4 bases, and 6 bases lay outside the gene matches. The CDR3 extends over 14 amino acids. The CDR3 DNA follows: TGCAGCGTTGCCGAACAGGGGGCGTACACTGAAGCTTTCTTT. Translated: CSVAEQGAYTEAFF.

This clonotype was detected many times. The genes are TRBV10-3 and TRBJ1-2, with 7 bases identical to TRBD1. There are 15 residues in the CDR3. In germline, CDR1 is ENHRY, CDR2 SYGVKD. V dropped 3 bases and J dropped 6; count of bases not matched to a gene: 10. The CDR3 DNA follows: TGTGCCATCAGTGAACCTGGACAGGTAGTCGATGGCTACACCTTC. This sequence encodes CAISEPGQVVDGYTF.

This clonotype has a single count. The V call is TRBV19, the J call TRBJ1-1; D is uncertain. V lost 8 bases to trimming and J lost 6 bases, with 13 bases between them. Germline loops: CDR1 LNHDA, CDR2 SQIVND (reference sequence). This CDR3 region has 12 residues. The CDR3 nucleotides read TGTGCCAGTGGATCGGGGTTATCTGAAGCTTTCTTT. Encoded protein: CASGSGLSEAFF.

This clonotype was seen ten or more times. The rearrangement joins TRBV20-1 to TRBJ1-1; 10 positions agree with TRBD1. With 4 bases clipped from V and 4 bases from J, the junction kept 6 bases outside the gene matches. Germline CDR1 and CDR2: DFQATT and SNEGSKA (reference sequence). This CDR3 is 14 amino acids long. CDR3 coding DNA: TGCAGTGCTACATTCGGGGACAGGGGCACTGAAGCTTTCTTT. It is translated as CSATFGDRGTEAFF.

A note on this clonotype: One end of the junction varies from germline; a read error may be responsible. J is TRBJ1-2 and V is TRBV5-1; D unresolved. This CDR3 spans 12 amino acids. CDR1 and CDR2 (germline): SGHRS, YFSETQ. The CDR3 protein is CASGLTDYGYTF. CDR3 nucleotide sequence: TGCGCCAGCGGCTTGACGGACTATGGCTACACCTTC.

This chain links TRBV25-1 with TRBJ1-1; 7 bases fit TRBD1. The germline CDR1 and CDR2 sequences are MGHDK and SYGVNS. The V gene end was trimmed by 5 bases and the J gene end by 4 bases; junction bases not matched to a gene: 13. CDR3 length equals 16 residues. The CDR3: CASSFPQGDLGTEAFF. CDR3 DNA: TGTGCCAGCAGTTTCCCCCAGGGGGACCTCGGCACTGAAGCTTTCTTT.

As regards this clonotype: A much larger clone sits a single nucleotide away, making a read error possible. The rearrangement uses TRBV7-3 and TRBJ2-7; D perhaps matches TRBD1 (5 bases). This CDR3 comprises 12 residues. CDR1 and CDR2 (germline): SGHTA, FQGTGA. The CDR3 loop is CANSFRGFEQYF. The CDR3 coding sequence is TGTGCCAACAGCTTTAGGGGTTTCGAGCAGTACTTC.

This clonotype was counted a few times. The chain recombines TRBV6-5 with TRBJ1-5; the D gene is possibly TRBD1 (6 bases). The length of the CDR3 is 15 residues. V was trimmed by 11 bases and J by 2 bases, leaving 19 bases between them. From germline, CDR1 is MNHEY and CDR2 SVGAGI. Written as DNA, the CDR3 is TGTGCCGGCCGTACTCAGGGGAAGGGCAATCAGCCCCAGCATTTT. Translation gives CAGRTQGKGNQPQHF.

The DNA for the CDR3 is TGTGCCAGCAGCCGTTCCCTTGGTGAAAAACTGTTTTTT. This encodes CASSRSLGEKLFF. This rearrangement joins TRBV5-5 to TRBJ1-4; D is unclear. V shed 4 bases and J shed 7 bases, with 11 bases lying between them. This CDR3 spans 13 amino acids. Germline values: CDR1 SGHKS, CDR2 YYEKEE (reference sequence).

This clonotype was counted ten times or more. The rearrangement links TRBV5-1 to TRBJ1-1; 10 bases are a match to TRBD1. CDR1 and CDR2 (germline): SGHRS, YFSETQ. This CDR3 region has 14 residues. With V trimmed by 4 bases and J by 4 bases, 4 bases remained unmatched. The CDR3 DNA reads TGCGCCAGCAGCATCAGGACAGGGGGCACTGAAGCTTTCTTT. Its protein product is CASSIRTGGTEAFF. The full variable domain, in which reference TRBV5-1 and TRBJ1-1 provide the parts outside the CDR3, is KAGVTQTPRYLIKTRGQQVTLSCSPISGHRSVSWYQQTPGQGLQFLFEYFSETQRNKGNFPGRFSGRQFSNSRSEMNVSTLELGDSALYLCASSIRTGGTEAFFGQGTRLTVV.